This TCR beta chain stems from a study of blood T cell repertoires in COVID-19 (dated by TCRdb to the early 2020s). Regarding the study in general: Samples from collaborators originated in the United States, Italy and Spain and spanned both the acute and convalescent phases of COVID-19. The prospective study material was composed of cDNA or gDNA derived from T cells, B-cell-depleted T cells, or PBMCs. Subjects who had been exposed to COVID-19, were actively infected with it, or had recovered from it provided the deeply sampled blood TCRbeta repertoires that made up the dataset. The repertoires were made available in a free public database intended to serve as a resource for research on the immune response to SARS-CoV-2. The samples were drawn from two sources: the first 160 participants of the ongoing ImmuneRACE study, and 950 to 1,500 subjects contributed by 6 global collaborators. A de-identified subject ID, COVID-19 status, age in years and sex were almost always included in the sample metadata. Where HLA class I and class II types were available, the types were taken from metadata supplied by the sample provider, not from assay-based typing.

As regards this clone: The antigen it binds to is not known. No qualities accompany the bases; no much larger clone lies one base away.

The immunoSEQ Assay, a bias-controlled multiplex PCR, was used to amplify TCRbeta CDR3 regions from genomic DNA. Processing in the source paper ran as follows. The number of nucleated cells in each sample was estimated by amplification of reference gene primers within the assay. Sequence reads were collapsed and filtered to measure the absolute abundance of every unique TCRbeta CDR3 rearrangement. For each sample, productive Simpson clonality was calculated as the square root of Simpson's diversity index across productive rearrangements. This immuneACCESS table, as held by TCRdb, lists in-frame sequences with V and J called but not all clones. Of the missing ones, under half trace to an unresolved V gene in checked studies; the others have no known cause. The V and J calls and clone size come from that table; D and trimming were worked out from the DNA. This sample gives about 190,000 clones in total; roughly 79% of them show up just once. Approximately 15% of the sample goes to the ten largest clones.

Whole blood was collected in K2EDTA tubes by collaborating institutions according to the institutions' own protocols. For TCRbeta analysis, collaborator samples were shipped as frozen whole blood, as isolated PBMCs, or as DNA extracted from either sample type. Study-wide conclusions, independent of this receptor: The quantity of clinical and demographic metadata differed by source and by participant and was supplied without curation.

Sequenced material: peripheral blood. The clonotype originates from a man between 60 and 75 years old with active or convalescent COVID-19.

Read as DNA, the sequence is TGTGCCAGCAGCTGGCCTCAAGCGGGAGGGGCAGATACGCAGTATTTT. This yields the protein CASSWPQAGGADTQYF. Recombination connected TRBV11-2 to TRBJ2-3; 10 junctional bases match TRBD2. The CDR3 starts with the cysteine, ends with the phenylalanine, and has 16 residues. The retained sequence is limited to the CDR3, 48 bases, with the frame set at the first base. Relative to germline, V is missing 4 bases and J is missing 4 bases, with 8 bases of the junction outside any gene match. Reading the germline V gene gives CDR1 SGHAT and CDR2 FQNNGV.